This is a list of T cell receptor beta chains from one sample in a study of shared clonotypes between healthy human individuals. Sequencing was performed with immunoSEQ multiplex PCR; in TCRdb, only in-frame clones are kept and a portion is missing. The sample includes 1,100,000 or so clones, approximately 78% of them seen just once. Sequenced material: memory CD4+ T cells from PBMCs. These receptors were obtained from a man younger than 35 in good health. Some clones in this sample may be carry-over from other donors' samples. The CDR3 runs from the conserved cysteine through the conserved F or W. D genes are given only for firm matches. Only part of the rows carry a size: once, few, many, or a class if the clone is expanded.

v_gene	j_gene	d_gene	abundance	CDR3aa	CDR3nt
TRBV7-9	TRBJ2-2	TRBD1	-	CASTLGRDSGELFF	TGTGCCAGCACCTTAGGAAGGGACAGCGGGGAGCTGTTTTTT
TRBV2	TRBJ2-5	TRBD1	-	CASQGVQETQYF	TGTGCCAGTCAGGGGGTCCAAGAGACCCAGTACTTC
TRBV28	TRBJ1-2	-	few	CASSTETGGYTF	TGTGCCAGCAGTACCGAAACAGGAGGCTACACCTTC
TRBV10-3	TRBJ2-5	TRBD2	-	CAISEGSGKPETQYF	TGTGCCATCAGTGAAGGTAGCGGGAAACCCGAGACCCAGTACTTC
TRBV7-2	TRBJ2-3	TRBD2	-	CASSLSAGGPYTQYF	TGTGCCAGCAGCTTATCAGCGGGAGGGCCATATACGCAGTATTTT
TRBV7-2	TRBJ2-5	-	-	CASSPDRLVQETQYF	TGTGCCAGCAGCCCGGACCGTCTAGTACAAGAGACCCAGTACTTC
TRBV28	TRBJ1-5	-	many	CASRPDGQPQHF	TGTGCCAGCAGGCCCGACGGTCAGCCCCAGCATTTT
TRBV6-5	TRBJ2-7	TRBD1	-	CASRGTGAVQGQYF	TGTGCCAGCAGGGGGACAGGTGCTGTTCAGGGGCAGTACTTC
TRBV5-8	TRBJ2-1	-	-	CASSLAPGYSRTEQFF	TGTGCCAGCAGCTTGGCCCCCGGGTATAGTCGTACTGAACAGTTCTTC
TRBV29-1	TRBJ1-2	-	-	CSPCTEGAYGYTF	TGCAGCCCCTGTACAGAAGGAGCCTATGGCTACACCTTC
TRBV19	TRBJ1-3	-	once	CASSVTSSPAGNTIYF	TGTGCCAGTAGTGTCACTTCTTCCCCCGCTGGAAACACCATATATTTT
TRBV14	TRBJ2-4	TRBD2	-	CASSQDPGLAGDIQYF	TGTGCCAGCAGCCAAGATCCCGGACTAGCGGGTGACATTCAGTACTTC
TRBV29-1	TRBJ2-1	-	-	CSVETPSSYNEQFF	TGCAGCGTTGAAACACCGAGCTCCTACAATGAGCAGTTCTTC
TRBV5-1	TRBJ1-1	-	-	CASSSGPVAFF	TGCGCCAGCAGCTCCGGACCCGTGGCTTTCTTT
TRBV7-8	TRBJ1-5	TRBD1	-	CASSFGTGYQPQHF	TGTGCCAGCAGCTTTGGGACAGGATATCAGCCCCAGCATTTT
TRBV6-6	TRBJ2-1	TRBD2	-	CASSDTSGRAWEFF	TGTGCCAGCAGTGATACTAGCGGGAGGGCCTGGGAGTTCTTC
TRBV5-1	TRBJ2-3	TRBD2	few	CASSLGTSGFTDTQYF	TGCGCCAGCAGCTTGGGGACTAGCGGATTCACAGATACGCAGTATTTT
TRBV7-9	TRBJ2-1	-	-	CASSRGQPSSQFF	TGTGCCAGCAGCCGAGGACAGCCGAGTTCGCAGTTCTTC
TRBV7-2	TRBJ2-1	-	-	CASSLTRHNEQFF	TGTGCCAGCAGCTTAACCCGTCACAATGAGCAGTTCTTC
TRBV19	TRBJ2-7	TRBD2	-	CASSPRTSPDYEQYF	TGTGCCAGTAGTCCGCGGACTAGCCCTGACTACGAGCAGTACTTC
TRBV7-8	TRBJ1-5	-	-	CASSLALGDSNQPQHF	TGTGCCAGCAGCTTAGCTCTCGGGGATAGCAATCAGCCCCAGCATTTT
TRBV25-1	TRBJ1-3	TRBD1	few	CASSERGTVRNTIYF	TGTGCCAGCAGTGAAAGGGGGACAGTCCGAAACACCATATATTTT
TRBV5-1	TRBJ2-2	-	-	CASSPGQSTGELFF	TGCGCCAGCAGCCCCGGACAGTCAACCGGGGAGCTGTTTTTT
TRBV13	TRBJ2-1	TRBD2	-	CASSLVAGVYNEQFF	TGTGCCAGCAGCTTAGTTGCGGGGGTCTACAATGAGCAGTTCTTC
TRBV7-2	TRBJ2-2	-	once	CASSSTTNTGELFF	TGTGCCAGCAGCTCTACCACCAACACCGGGGAGCTGTTTTTT
TRBV7-3	TRBJ2-3	-	-	CASSLTYSRSTDTQYF	TGTGCCAGCAGCTTAACGTATTCGAGGAGCACAGATACGCAGTATTTT
TRBV6-6	TRBJ2-1	TRBD2	-	CASRGGVSNEQFF	TGTGCCAGTCGGGGGGGGGTATCGAATGAGCAGTTCTTC